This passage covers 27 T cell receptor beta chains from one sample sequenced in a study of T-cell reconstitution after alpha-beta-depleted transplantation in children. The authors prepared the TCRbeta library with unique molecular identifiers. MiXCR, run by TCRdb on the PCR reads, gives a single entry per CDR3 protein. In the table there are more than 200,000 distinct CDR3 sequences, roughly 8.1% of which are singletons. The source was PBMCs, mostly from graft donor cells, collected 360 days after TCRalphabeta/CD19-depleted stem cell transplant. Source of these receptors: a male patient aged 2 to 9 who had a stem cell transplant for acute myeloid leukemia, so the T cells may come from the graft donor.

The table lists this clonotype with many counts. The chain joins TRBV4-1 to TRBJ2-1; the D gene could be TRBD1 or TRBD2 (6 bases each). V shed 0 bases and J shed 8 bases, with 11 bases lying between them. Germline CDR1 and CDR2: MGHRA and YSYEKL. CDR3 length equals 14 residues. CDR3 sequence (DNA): TGCGCCAGCAGCCAAGATCCGGGGGCGGATGAGCAGTTCTTC. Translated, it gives CASSQDPGADEQFF.

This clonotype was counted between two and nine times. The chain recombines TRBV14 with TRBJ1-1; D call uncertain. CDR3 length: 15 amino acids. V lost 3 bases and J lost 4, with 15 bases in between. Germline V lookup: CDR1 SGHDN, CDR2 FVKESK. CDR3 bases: TGTGCCAGCAGCCACCAAATGGGGATGAGCACTGAAGCTTTCTTT. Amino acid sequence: CASSHQMGMSTEAFF.

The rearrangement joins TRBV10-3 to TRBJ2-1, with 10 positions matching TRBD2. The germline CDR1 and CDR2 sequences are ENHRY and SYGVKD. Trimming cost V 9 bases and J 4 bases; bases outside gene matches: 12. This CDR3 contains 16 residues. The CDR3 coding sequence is TGTGCCATATTCCCTAGCGGGGGACTCTATTACAATGAGCAGTTCTTC. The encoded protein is CAIFPSGGLYYNEQFF.

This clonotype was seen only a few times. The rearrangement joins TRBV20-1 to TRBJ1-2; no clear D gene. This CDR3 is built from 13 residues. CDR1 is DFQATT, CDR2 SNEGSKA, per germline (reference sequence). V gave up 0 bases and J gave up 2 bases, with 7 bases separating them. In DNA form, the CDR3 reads TGCAGTGCTAGAGATTCCCCCAACTATGGCTACACCTTC. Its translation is CSARDSPNYGYTF.

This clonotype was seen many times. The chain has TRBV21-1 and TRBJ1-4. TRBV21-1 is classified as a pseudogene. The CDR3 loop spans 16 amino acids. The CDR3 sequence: CASSVGGPATNEKLFF. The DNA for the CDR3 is TGTGCCAGCAGTGTCGGCGGACCTGCAACTAATGAAAAACTGTTTTTT.

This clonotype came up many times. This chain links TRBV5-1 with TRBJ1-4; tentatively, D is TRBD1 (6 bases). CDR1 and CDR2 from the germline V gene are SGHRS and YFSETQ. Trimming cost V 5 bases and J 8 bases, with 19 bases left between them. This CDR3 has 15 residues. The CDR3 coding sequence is TGCGCCAGCAGTGATTCACAGGGAAGTTGGGAAAAACTGTTTTTT. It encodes CASSDSQGSWEKLFF.

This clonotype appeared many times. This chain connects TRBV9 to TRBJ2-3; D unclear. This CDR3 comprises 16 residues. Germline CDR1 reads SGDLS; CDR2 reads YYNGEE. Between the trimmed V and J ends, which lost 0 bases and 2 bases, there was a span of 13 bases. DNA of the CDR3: TGTGCCAGCAGCGTAGTGTCTAGAACCCTCACAGATACGCAGTATTTT. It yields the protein CASSVVSRTLTDTQYF.

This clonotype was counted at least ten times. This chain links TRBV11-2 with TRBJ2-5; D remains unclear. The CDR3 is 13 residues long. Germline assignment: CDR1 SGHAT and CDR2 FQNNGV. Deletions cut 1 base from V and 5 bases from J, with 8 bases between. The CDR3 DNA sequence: TGTGCCAGCAGCTTAGTTGGCTTGGAGACCCAGTACTTC. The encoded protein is CASSLVGLETQYF.

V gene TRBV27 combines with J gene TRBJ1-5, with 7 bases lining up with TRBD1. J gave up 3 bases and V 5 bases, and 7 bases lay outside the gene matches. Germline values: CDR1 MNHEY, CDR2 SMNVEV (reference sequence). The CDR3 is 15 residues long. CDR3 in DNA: TGTGCCAGCAGTCCGAGGGACAGTCCCAATCAGCCCCAGCATTTT. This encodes CASSPRDSPNQPQHF.

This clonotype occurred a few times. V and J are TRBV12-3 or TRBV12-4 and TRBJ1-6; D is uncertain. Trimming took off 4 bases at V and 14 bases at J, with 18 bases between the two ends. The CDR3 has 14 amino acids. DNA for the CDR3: TGTGCCAGCAGTTACGATCTGATTCGTCGGACCCTCCACTTT. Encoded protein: CASSYDLIRRTLHF.

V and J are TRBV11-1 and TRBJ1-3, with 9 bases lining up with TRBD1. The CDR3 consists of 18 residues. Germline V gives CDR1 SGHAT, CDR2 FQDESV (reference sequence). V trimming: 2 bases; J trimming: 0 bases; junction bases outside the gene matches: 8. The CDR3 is CASSLSTGGVSSGNTIYF. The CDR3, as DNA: TGTGCCAGCAGCTTATCAACAGGGGGCGTAAGCTCTGGAAACACCATATATTTT.

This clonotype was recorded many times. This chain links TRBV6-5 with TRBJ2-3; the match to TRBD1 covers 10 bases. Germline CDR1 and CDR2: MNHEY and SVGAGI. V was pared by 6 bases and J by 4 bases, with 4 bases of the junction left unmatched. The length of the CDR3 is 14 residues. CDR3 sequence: CASSPDRGADTQYF. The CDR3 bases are TGTGCCAGCAGCCCGGACAGGGGGGCAGATACGCAGTATTTT.

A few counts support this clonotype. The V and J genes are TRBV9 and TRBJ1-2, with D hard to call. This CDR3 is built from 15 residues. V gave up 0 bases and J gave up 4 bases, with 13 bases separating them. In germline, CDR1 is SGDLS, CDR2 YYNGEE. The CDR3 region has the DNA TGTGCCAGCAGCGTAGAGGTCGGGAGCGGCTATGGCTACACCTTC. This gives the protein CASSVEVGSGYGYTF.

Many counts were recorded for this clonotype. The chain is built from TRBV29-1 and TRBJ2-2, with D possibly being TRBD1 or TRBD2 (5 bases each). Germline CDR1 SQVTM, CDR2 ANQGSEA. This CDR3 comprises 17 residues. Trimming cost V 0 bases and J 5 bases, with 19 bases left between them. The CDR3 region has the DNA TGCAGCGTTGAAGATCAGGTGGGACGGTCAGGGACCGGGGAGCTGTTTTTT. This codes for CSVEDQVGRSGTGELFF.

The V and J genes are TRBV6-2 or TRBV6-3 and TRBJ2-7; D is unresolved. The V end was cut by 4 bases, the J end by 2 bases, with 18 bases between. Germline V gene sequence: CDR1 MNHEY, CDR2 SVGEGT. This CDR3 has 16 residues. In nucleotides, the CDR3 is TGTGCCAGCAGTTTCACCAACAAAAACCGACCCTACGAGCAGTACTTC. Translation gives CASSFTNKNRPYEQYF.

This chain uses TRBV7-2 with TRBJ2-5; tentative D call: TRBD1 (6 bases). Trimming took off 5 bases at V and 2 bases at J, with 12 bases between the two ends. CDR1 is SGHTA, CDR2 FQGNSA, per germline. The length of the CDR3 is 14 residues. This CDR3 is CASSTNTGQETQYF. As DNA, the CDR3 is TGTGCCAGCAGCACAAACACAGGGCAAGAGACCCAGTACTTC.

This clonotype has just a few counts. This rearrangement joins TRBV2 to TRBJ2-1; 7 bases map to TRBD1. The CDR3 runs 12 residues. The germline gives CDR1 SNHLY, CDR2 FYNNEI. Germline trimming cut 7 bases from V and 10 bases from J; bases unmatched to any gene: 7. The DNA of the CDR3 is TGTGCCAGCAATCGGGACAGCCGGGAGCAGTTCTTC. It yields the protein CASNRDSREQFF.

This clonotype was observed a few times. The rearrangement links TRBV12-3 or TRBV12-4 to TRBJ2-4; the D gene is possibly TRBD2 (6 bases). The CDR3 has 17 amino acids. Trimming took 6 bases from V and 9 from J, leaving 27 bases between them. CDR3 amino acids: CASRSPPGPPLGGIQYF. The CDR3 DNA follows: TGTGCCAGCAGATCTCCCCCGGGACCGCCTTTGGGGGGCATTCAGTACTTC.

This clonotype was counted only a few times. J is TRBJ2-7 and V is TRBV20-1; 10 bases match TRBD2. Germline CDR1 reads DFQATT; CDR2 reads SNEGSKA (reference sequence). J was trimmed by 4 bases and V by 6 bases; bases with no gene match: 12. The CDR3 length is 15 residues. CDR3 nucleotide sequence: TGCAGTGCCGGGACTAGCGCCTCACTCGGGTACGAGCAGTACTTC. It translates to CSAGTSASLGYEQYF.

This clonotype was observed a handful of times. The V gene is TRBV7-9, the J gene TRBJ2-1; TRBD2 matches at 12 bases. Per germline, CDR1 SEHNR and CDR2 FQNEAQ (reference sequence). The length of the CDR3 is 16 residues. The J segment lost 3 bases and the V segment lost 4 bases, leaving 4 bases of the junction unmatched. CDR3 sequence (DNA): TGTGCCAGCAGCTCAACTAGCGGGGGGATCTACAATGAGCAGTTCTTC. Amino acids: CASSSTSGGIYNEQFF.

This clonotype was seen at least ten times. CDR3 amino acids: CATSMFGGGNTGELFF. DNA of the CDR3: TGTGCCACCAGCATGTTTGGCGGGGGCAACACCGGGGAGCTGTTTTTT. The V call is TRBV15, the J call TRBJ2-2; the D gene is possibly TRBD2 (7 bases). Trimming stripped 4 bases from V and 2 bases from J, with 14 bases between. Germline CDR1 LNHNV, CDR2 YYDKDF (reference sequence). This CDR3 is 16 amino acids long.

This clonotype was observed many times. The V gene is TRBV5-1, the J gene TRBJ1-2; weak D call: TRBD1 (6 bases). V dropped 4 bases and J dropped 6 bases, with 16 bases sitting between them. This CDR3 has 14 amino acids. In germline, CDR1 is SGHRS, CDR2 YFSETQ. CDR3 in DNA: TGCGCCAGCAGCCTCACAGGGAGTCGAGATGGCTACACCTTC. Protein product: CASSLTGSRDGYTF. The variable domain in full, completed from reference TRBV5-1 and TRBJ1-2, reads KAGVTQTPRYLIKTRGQQVTLSCSPISGHRSVSWYQQTPGQGLQFLFEYFSETQRNKGNFPGRFSGRQFSNSRSEMNVSTLELGDSALYLCASSLTGSRDGYTFGSGTRLTVV.

The CDR3 loop is CASSFFLTGWTQYF. The CDR3 nucleotides are TGTGCCAGCAGCTTTTTCCTGACAGGGTGGACCCAGTACTTC. The chain uses TRBV11-2 and TRBJ2-5; 7 nucleotides match TRBD1. Trimming took 3 bases from V and 7 from J; bases not matched to a gene: 8. CDR3 size: 14 residues. Germline CDR1 and CDR2: SGHAT and FQNNGV. Combining the CDR3 with reference TRBV11-2 and TRBJ2-5 gives the whole variable domain EAGVAQSPRYKIIEKRQSVAFWCNPISGHATLYWYQQILGQGPKLLIQFQNNGVVDDSQLPKDRFSAERLKGVDSTLKIQPAKLEDSAVYLCASSFFLTGWTQYFGPGTRLLVL.

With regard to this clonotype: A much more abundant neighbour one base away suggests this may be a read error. In DNA form, the CDR3 reads TGTGCCAGCAGACGACTAGCGGGCGATACCTACGAGCAGTACTTC. Amino acid sequence: CASRRLAGDTYEQYF. The rearrangement uses TRBV6-1 and TRBJ2-7; 10 bases are shared with TRBD2. Germline CDR1 is MNHNS and CDR2 is SASEGT. The CDR3 consists of 15 residues. V lost 6 bases, J lost 2 bases, and 7 bases stayed unmatched.

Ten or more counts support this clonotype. The CDR3 reads CASSLQGVRESSYNEQFF. In nucleotides, the CDR3 is TGTGCCAGCAGCCTACAGGGGGTACGGGAGAGCTCCTACAATGAGCAGTTCTTC. This chain joins TRBV12-3 or TRBV12-4 and TRBJ2-1, with 8 bases matching TRBD1. The CDR3 sequence is 18 residues long. V shed 6 bases, J shed 0 bases, and the junction held 13 bases outside the gene matches.

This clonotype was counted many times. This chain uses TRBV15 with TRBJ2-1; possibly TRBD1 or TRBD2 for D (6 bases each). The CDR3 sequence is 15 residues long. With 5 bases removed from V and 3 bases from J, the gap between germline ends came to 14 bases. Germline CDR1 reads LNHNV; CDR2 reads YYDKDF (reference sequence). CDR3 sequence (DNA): TGTGCCACCAGCCCTAAGGGGGGTCTCTACAATGAGCAGTTCTTC. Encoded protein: CATSPKGGLYNEQFF.

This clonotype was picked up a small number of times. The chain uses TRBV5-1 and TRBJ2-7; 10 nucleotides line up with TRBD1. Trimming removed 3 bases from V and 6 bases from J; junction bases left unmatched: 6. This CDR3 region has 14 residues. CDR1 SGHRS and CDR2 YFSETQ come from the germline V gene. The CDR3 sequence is CASSWDRGSGEQYF. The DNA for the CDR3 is TGCGCCAGCAGCTGGGACAGGGGCTCGGGCGAGCAGTACTTC.